This T cell receptor beta chain was retrieved from a study of regulatory T cells in long-lasting Graves disease. Specified time point: newly diagnosed GD, antithyroid drugs for less than 3 months. PBMCs provided the RNA from which the TCR library was made. Arm-PCR with iRepertoire HTBI primers amplified the CDR3 regions for these TCR beta libraries. TCRdb itself ran the multiplex PCR reads through MiXCR, one entry per CDR3 protein. The sample lists 350,000 to 450,000 distinct CDR3 sequences, about 15% occurring once. This clonotype was detected many times. There are 15 residues in the CDR3. V shed 4 bases and J shed 6 bases, with 17 bases lying between them. The germline V gene encodes CDR1 SGHTA and CDR2 FQGTGA. These data were also filed under a second study, of T cells in Graves' hyperthyroidism and ophthalmopathy.

The origin of this receptor is a woman aged 30 to 39 with Graves disease. The rearrangement uses TRBV7-3 and TRBJ2-3, with D possibly matching TRBD2 (6 bases). The input for sequencing was peripheral blood mononuclear cells (PBMCs), taken at new diagnosis, from a patient treated with antithyroid drugs. CDR3 sequence reads: CASSSSVLPTDTQYF. The CDR3 DNA reads TGTGCCAGCAGCTCTAGCGTCTTGCCCACCGATACGCAGTATTTT.